This TCR beta chain was documented in a study of tumor and adjacent non-tumor tissue in lung cancer (dated by TCRdb to the late 2010s). At the level of the whole study: Of the cohort, over 9 patients had adenocarcinoma, 2 had squamous cell carcinoma and 1 had small cell lung cancer. The approximately 15 patients were aged roughly 30 to 80 years, included ten or so men and 5 women, and had TNM stage I to III disease. Sequencing generated a total of approximately 130 million productive TCRbeta reads, averaging around 4.2 million reads per sample. The study compared bulk TCRbeta repertoires between lung tumor tissue and matched distant non-tumor lung tissue from 15 lung cancer patients. TCRbeta CDR3 sequencing was performed on roughly 32 paired specimens, with one tumor sample and one normal lung sample collected per patient.

The CDR3 covers 14 residues, taking in both the cysteine and the phenylalanine. Of the read, only the CDR3 DNA is kept; its 42 bases are in frame from base 1. The germline V gene gives CDR1 as SGHRS and CDR2 as YFSETQ. The paper as a whole reports these results and caveats: With only about 14 patients in the cohort, the authors noted that larger samples and more detailed clinical data are needed. Significantly higher TCR diversity (inverse Simpson) was observed in tumor tissue than in normal lung tissue (roughly 390 vs 170, P = 0.0075, Mann-Whitney U test). The top 100 clones accounted for a significantly larger cumulative portion of the repertoire in normal lung than in tumor tissue. TCR diversity was significantly higher in younger patients, and greater tumor TCR diversity was associated with shorter overall survival and shorter disease-free survival. Neither the sequencing platform nor unique molecular identifiers are mentioned in the methods. Peripheral blood was not sequenced, so blood TCRbeta repertoires were not examined in the lung cancer patients of the study.

With regard to this clonotype: No antigen is known for it. The junction does not match germline at one end; this may be a read error.

RNA was isolated from bulk, unsorted tissue, and RNA quality was assessed with a NanoDrop ND-1000 and an Agilent 2100. The normal lung samples consisted of distant non-tumor tissue collected more than 3 cm from the tumor edge. All donors had newly diagnosed lung cancer, had not received prior chemotherapy, and were admitted for thoracic surgery in China between August and November 2014. Anyone who had undergone radiotherapy or chemotherapy before, or who had another cancer at the same time, was left out of the study. Pieces of surgical tissue measuring about 1-2 cm3 were kept in RNAlater solution and stored at -80 degrees C until use. Library prep was done by multiplex PCR. Sequencing took place on an Illumina HiSeq 2500. TCRbeta libraries were constructed through three rounds of nested PCR with primers (Table S4) according to protocols adapted from ARM-PCR. PCR products of 200-500 bp were gel-excised and purified with the QIAquick gel extraction kit before sequencing. For the original study's pipeline: Trimmomatic was used to clean the reads, FLASH merged the cleaned reads into complete CDR3 sequences, and MiTCR assigned the sequences to V(D)J germline segments. Clonal diversity was computed as the inverse Simpson's index with VDJtools. A read counted as productive if the sequence was in-frame and lacked a premature stop codon. TCRdb reprocessed the public reads (quality trimming at Q25 with fastp, clone calling with MiXCR) and kept in-frame beta chains. Identical CDR3 protein sequences are pooled into one entry, listed with their most common genes and DNA. V and J calls and clone size were set by TCRdb, not the authors. In this sample the table shows about 48,000 distinct CDR3 sequences, about 68% of which occur a single time. The ten largest clonotypes hold 30% of the sample.

The clonotype comes from a woman in her 70s with non-small cell lung cancer. Source material: distant non-tumor lung tissue. The chain employs TRBV5-1 and TRBJ2-3; 8 middle bases align to TRBD1. The DNA reads TGCGCCAGCAACTTGGACAGGGCGACAGATACGCAATATTTT. The resulting protein is CASNLDRATDTQYF.